This T cell receptor beta chain is drawn from a study of OX40 agonist ivuxolimab in advanced cancers. Some clones are missing from TCRdb's copy, which holds only in-frame ones; the method was immunoSEQ multiplex PCR. This table has some 72,000 clones, under 95% appearing once. General study points: Some patients without response likewise showed low normalized clonal expansion. CD8+ T cells showed, on average, more clonal expansion than CD4+ cells.

V was clipped by 4 bases and J by 0 bases, with 14 bases between them. Germline assignment: CDR1 SGDLS and CDR2 YYNGEE. This CDR3 is 15 amino acids long. As concerns this clone: The antigen remains unidentified.

Any history of autoimmune disease or systemic immunosuppression disqualified patients. The origin of this receptor is an adult with an advanced solid tumor such as melanoma, head and neck, liver or kidney cancer. Sequenced material: CD4+ or CD8+ T cells sorted from blood, taken in a trial of the OX40 agonist ivuxolimab. The chain is built from TRBV9 and TRBJ2-7, with TRBD2 as a possible D gene (6 bases). The CDR3 loop reads CASSPVGGSSYEQYF. Written as DNA, the CDR3 is TGTGCCAGCAGCCCCGTGGGGGGTAGCTCCTACGAGCAGTACTTC.